Listed below are T cell receptor beta chains from one sample, sequenced in a study of long-term antiretroviral therapy in people with HIV. The method was immunoSEQ multiplex PCR; TCRdb's version includes in-frame clones alone and lacks a portion of them. The sample holds 25,000 to 35,000 clones, 80% seen once. Sequenced material: unsorted PBMCs, taken 0.3 years after starting antiretroviral therapy. Receptors originate from a man aged 35 to 55 with HIV. Both conserved end residues are part of each CDR3. The D gene is left open where the match is weak. Only part of the rows carry a size: once, few, many, or a class if the clone is expanded.

V	size	J	D	DNA	CDR3
TRBV11-3	.	TRBJ1-3	.	TGTGCCAGCAGCTCCGAAGGGTCCGGAAACACCATATATTTT	CASSSEGSGNTIYF
TRBV7-9	once	TRBJ2-1	TRBD2	TGTGCCACCCGGGAGGCGAATGAGCAGTTCTTC	CATREANEQFF
TRBV5-4	.	TRBJ1-1	.	TGTGCCAGCAGCTCGGCCTTTTACACTGAAGCTTTCTTT	CASSSAFYTEAFF
TRBV7-8	once	TRBJ1-1	TRBD1	TGTGCCAGCAGCTTAGCAGGGGGCTTGACTGAAGCTTTCTTT	CASSLAGGLTEAFF
TRBV4-3	.	TRBJ2-7	.	TGCGCCAGCAGCCAAGGGAGGGCGAGGGACGAGCAGTACTTC	CASSQGRARDEQYF
TRBV18	.	TRBJ1-2	TRBD1	TGTGCCAGCTCGGCGGACAGGGCCCGCTATGGCTACACCTTC	CASSADRARYGYTF
TRBV29-1	once	TRBJ2-7	.	TGCAGCGTTGGGACGGATCCTCTCGTCTACGAGCAGTACTTC	CSVGTDPLVYEQYF
TRBV10-3	.	TRBJ1-1	.	TGTGCCATCAGTGGGGCAGGGGCTCCTGAAGCTTTCTTT	CAISGAGAPEAFF
TRBV4-3	.	TRBJ1-2	TRBD1	TGCGCCAGCAGCCAAGATCTCGCCCAGGGGGATGAGATCACCTTC	CASSQDLAQGDEITF
TRBV5-1	.	TRBJ2-7	TRBD1	TGCGCCAGCAGCTTGGTAGGGGACAGGGCCTACGAGCAGTACTTC	CASSLVGDRAYEQYF
TRBV18	.	TRBJ1-2	.	TGTGCCAGCTCACCAGGGATCATCTATGGCTACACCTTC	CASSPGIIYGYTF
TRBV18	.	TRBJ2-3	TRBD1	TGTGCCAGCTCGCTGGGACAGGCGCCTAATACGCAGTATTTT	CASSLGQAPNTQYF
TRBV5-4	.	TRBJ2-5	TRBD1	TGTGCCAGCAGAACGACAGGGAGCCAAGAGACCCAGTACTTC	CASRTTGSQETQYF
TRBV7-2	.	TRBJ1-4	.	TGTGCCAGCAGCTTAGCTGCAGGGGACAAACTGTTTTTT	CASSLAAGDKLFF
TRBV9	.	TRBJ2-2	.	TGTGCCAGCAGCGCCCCTATTAGCACCGGGGAGCTGTTTTTT	CASSAPISTGELFF
TRBV5-6	.	TRBJ2-2	.	TGTGCCAGCAGCTTGGCGGCGGGGTCCGGGGAGCTGTTTTTT	CASSLAAGSGELFF
TRBV19	medium-sized	TRBJ2-2	.	TGTGCCAGTAGTGTGCAGCCCGGAGGCGGGGAGCTGTTTTTT	CASSVQPGGGELFF
TRBV4-3	.	TRBJ1-2	.	TGCGCCAGCAGCAGGCGAGGGAGCTATGGCTACACCTTC	CASSRRGSYGYTF
TRBV6-5	.	TRBJ2-7	.	TGTGCCAGCAGCTTCAGGTTCGAGCAGTACTTC	CASSFRFEQYF
TRBV7-9	.	TRBJ1-1	.	TGTGCCAGCAGCGCGTACACTGCTGAAGCTTTCTTT	CASSAYTAEAFF
TRBV28	few	TRBJ1-1	.	TGTGCCAGCAGACCCTACAGGAGGAGGGCTGAAGCTTTCTTT	CASRPYRRRAEAFF
TRBV10-1	.	TRBJ1-4	.	TGCGCCAGCACGGCCAGGAGGGGTAATGAAAAACTGTTTTTT	CASTARRGNEKLFF
TRBV7-5	.	TRBJ1-1	.	TGTGCCAGAAGCTTCAGGGAGCAGAACACTGAAGCTTTCTTT	CARSFREQNTEAFF
TRBV11-3	.	TRBJ2-7	TRBD1	TGTGCCAGCAGCGCCGGGACAGGGGCTATAGTGGAGCAGTACTTC	CASSAGTGAIVEQYF
TRBV5-4	.	TRBJ1-6	TRBD1	TGTGCCAGCAGCTTGGGACAGGGGGCGAGTTCACCCCTCCACTTT	CASSLGQGASSPLHF
TRBV7-8	.	TRBJ1-1	TRBD1	TGTGCCAGCAGCGTACAGGGGGATGGAGCTTTCTTT	CASSVQGDGAFF
TRBV28	.	TRBJ2-2	TRBD1	TGTGCCAGCAGTTCGCTGCCCCGGACAGGGGGTCTGTACACCGGGGAGCTGTTTTTT	CASSSLPRTGGLYTGELFF
TRBV4-1	.	TRBJ2-2	TRBD2	TGCGCCAGCAGCGCGCGGGAGTTCACCGGGGAGCTGTTTTTT	CASSAREFTGELFF
TRBV4-3	.	TRBJ1-1	.	TGCGCCAGCAGCCAAGTCGTCAGGGGCACTGAAGCTTTCTTT	CASSQVVRGTEAFF
TRBV5-1	.	TRBJ2-2	.	TGCGCCAGCAGCTCGCCTCGTGCGACGGGATCGAACACCGGGGAGCTGTTTTTT	CASSSPRATGSNTGELFF
TRBV18	.	TRBJ2-7	.	TGTGCCAGCTCCCCGGTAGGGAGCGAGCAGTACTTC	CASSPVGSEQYF
TRBV19	.	TRBJ1-2	TRBD1	TGTGCCAGTAGTTTCGACAGGGGAGAAGACTATGGCTACACCTTC	CASSFDRGEDYGYTF
TRBV19	.	TRBJ1-5	.	TGTGCCAGTAGTATTTTAAGGCATAGCAATCAGCCCCAGCATTTT	CASSILRHSNQPQHF
TRBV28	.	TRBJ2-5	TRBD1	TGTGCCAGCAGTTTATTAGGGACAGGGGCCTCAGAGACCCAGTACTTC	CASSLLGTGASETQYF
TRBV30	.	TRBJ2-6	.	TGTGCCTGGAGTGTAGGGGGTTCTGGGGCCAACGTCCTGACTTTC	CAWSVGGSGANVLTF
TRBV28	.	TRBJ1-2	.	TGTGCCAGCCAAATGGCAGGGCCCTATGGCTACACCTTC	CASQMAGPYGYTF
TRBV18	.	TRBJ2-7	.	TGTGCCAGCTCACCAGAAGGCTACGAGCAGTACTTC	CASSPEGYEQYF
TRBV7-2	.	TRBJ2-2	.	TGTGCCAGCGCGAAGGACGGATACACCGGGGAGCTGTTTTTT	CASAKDGYTGELFF
TRBV5-1	.	TRBJ2-7	.	TGCGCCAGCAGCTTGGTGAAGGGTGGGGGCTACGAGCAGTACTTC	CASSLVKGGGYEQYF
TRBV4-3	.	TRBJ2-7	TRBD1	TGCGCCAGCAGCCATCCCGGACAGGGGCAGTACTTC	CASSHPGQGQYF
TRBV19	.	TRBJ1-4	.	TGTGCCAGTAGTGGCAGAACTAATGAAAAACTGTTTTTT	CASSGRTNEKLFF
TRBV4-3	.	TRBJ1-1	.	TGCGCCAGCAGTCAAACAGGGTCCACTGAAGCTTTCTTT	CASSQTGSTEAFF
TRBV7-8	once	TRBJ2-6	TRBD2	TGTGCCAGCAGCCGACTAGCGGGAGGGAGTGGGGCCAACGTCCTGACTTTC	CASSRLAGGSGANVLTF
TRBV11-2	.	TRBJ1-2	.	TGTGCCAGCAGCTTAGATCGAGGTGCGGGCTACACCTTC	CASSLDRGAGYTF
TRBV15	.	TRBJ2-5	.	TGTGCCACCAGCAGAGATAGAGCGGGCGGGGAGACCCAGTACTTC	CATSRDRAGGETQYF
TRBV5-5	once	TRBJ2-2	.	TGTGCCAGCAGCTCCTACCTGAACACCGGGGAGCTGTTTTTT	CASSSYLNTGELFF
TRBV10-1	.	TRBJ2-2	.	TGCGCCAGCAGTGAGTCGCTCTGGGCCGGGGAGCTGTTTTTT	CASSESLWAGELFF
TRBV6-4	.	TRBJ2-3	.	TGTGCCAGCAGTGTCCTCCCGGGGGATACGCAGTATTTT	CASSVLPGDTQYF
TRBV27	.	TRBJ2-1	.	TGTGCCAGCAGTCCGGACTACTTCTCCTACAATGAGCAGTTCTTC	CASSPDYFSYNEQFF
TRBV30	.	TRBJ1-4	.	TGTGCCTGGAGACAGGAAACTAATGAAAAACTGTTTTTT	CAWRQETNEKLFF
TRBV29-1	once	TRBJ1-2	.	TGCAGCGTGGGCCCAGAGGGCTACTATGGCTACACCTTC	CSVGPEGYYGYTF
TRBV7-9	once	TRBJ2-1	.	TGTGCCAGCAGCTTTCAGCATGAGCAGTTCTTC	CASSFQHEQFF